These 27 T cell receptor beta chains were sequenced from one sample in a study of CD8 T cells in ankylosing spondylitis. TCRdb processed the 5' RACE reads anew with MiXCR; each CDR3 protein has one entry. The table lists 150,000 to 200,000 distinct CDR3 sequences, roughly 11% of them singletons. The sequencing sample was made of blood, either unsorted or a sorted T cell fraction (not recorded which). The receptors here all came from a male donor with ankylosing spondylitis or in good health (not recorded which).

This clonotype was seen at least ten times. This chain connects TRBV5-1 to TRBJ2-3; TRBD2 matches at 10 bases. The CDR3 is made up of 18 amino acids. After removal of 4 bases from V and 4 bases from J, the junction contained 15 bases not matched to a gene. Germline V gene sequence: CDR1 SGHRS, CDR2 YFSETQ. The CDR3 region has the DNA TGCGCCAGCAGCCCAAGGAGCCGGCTAGCGGGGGCTCCAGATACGCAGTATTTT. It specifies CASSPRSRLAGAPDTQYF.

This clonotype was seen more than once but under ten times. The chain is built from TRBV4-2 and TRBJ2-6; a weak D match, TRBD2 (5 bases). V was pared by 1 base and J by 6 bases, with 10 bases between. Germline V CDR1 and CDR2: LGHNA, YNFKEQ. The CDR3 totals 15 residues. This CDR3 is CASSQAAGEANVLTF. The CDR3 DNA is TGTGCCAGCAGCCAAGCCGCCGGGGAGGCCAACGTCCTGACTTTC.

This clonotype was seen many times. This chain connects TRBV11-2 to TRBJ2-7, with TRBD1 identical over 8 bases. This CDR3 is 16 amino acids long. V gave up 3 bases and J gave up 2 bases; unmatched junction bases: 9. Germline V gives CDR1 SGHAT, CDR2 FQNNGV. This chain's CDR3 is CASSFIIGQGTYEQYF. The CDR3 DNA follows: TGTGCCAGCAGCTTTATTATAGGACAGGGAACCTACGAGCAGTACTTC.

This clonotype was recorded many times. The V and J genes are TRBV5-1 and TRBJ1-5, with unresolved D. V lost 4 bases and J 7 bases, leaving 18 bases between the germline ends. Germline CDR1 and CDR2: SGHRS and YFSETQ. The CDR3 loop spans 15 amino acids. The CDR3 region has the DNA TGCGCCAGCAGCGCCGAACCGGGCCGCGGCCAGCCCCAGCATTTT. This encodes CASSAEPGRGQPQHF. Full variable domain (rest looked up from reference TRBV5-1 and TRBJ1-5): KAGVTQTPRYLIKTRGQQVTLSCSPISGHRSVSWYQQTPGQGLQFLFEYFSETQRNKGNFPGRFSGRQFSNSRSEMNVSTLELGDSALYLCASSAEPGRGQPQHFGDGTRLSIL.

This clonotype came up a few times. CDR3 region: CATSRVRIGRGELFF. The DNA for the CDR3 is TGTGCCACCAGCAGAGTGCGAATCGGGAGGGGGGAGCTGTTTTTT. The chain links TRBV15 to TRBJ2-2, with 7 bases identical to TRBD2. CDR3 length: 15 residues. V was clipped by 1 base and J by 8 bases; unmatched bases: 7. Germline V gene data show CDR1 as LNHNV and CDR2 as YYDKDF (reference sequence).

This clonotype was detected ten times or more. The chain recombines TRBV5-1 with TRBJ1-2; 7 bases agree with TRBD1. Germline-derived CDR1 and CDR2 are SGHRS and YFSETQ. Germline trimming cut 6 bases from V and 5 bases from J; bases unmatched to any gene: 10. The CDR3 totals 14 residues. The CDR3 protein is CASNRDSGEYGYTF. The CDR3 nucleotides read TGCGCCAGCAACAGGGACAGCGGGGAATATGGCTACACCTTC.

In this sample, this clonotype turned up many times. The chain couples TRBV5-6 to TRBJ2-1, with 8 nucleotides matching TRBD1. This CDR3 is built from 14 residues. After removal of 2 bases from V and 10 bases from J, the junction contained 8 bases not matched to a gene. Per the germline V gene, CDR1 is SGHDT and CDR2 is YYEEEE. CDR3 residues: CASSLQTGEREQFF. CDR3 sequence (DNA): TGTGCCAGCAGCTTACAGACAGGGGAGAGGGAGCAGTTCTTC.

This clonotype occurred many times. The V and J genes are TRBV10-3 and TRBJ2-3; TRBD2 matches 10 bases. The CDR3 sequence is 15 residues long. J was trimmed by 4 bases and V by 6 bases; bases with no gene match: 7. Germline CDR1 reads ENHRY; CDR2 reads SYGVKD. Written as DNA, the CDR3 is TGTGCCATCAGGTCCCTACTAGCGGGGTCAGATACGCAGTATTTT. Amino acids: CAIRSLLAGSDTQYF.

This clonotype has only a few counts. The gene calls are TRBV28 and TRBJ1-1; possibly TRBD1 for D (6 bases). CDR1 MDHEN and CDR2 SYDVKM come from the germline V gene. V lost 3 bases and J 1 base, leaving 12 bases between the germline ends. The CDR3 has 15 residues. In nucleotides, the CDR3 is TGTGCCAGCAGTTTGCCGAGGGGGGGGAACACTGAAGCTTTCTTT. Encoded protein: CASSLPRGGNTEAFF.

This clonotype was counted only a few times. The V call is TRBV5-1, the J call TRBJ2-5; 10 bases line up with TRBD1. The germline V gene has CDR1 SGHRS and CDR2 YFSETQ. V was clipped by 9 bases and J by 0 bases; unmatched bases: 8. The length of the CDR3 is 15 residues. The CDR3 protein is CATKRGQGNQETQYF. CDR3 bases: TGCGCCACCAAGAGGGGACAGGGGAACCAAGAGACCCAGTACTTC.

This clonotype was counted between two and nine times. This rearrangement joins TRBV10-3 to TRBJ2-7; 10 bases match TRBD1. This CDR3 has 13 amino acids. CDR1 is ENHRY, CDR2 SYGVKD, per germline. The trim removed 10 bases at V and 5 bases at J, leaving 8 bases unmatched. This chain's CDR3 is CATGTGVIHEQYF. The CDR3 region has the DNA TGTGCCACCGGGACAGGGGTTATCCACGAGCAGTACTTC.

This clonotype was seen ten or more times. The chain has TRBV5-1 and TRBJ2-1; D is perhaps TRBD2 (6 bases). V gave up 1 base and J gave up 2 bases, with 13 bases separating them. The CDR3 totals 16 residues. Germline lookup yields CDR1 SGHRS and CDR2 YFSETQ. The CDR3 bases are TGCGCCAGCAGCTTGTCCGGGGGATTCACCTACAATGAGCAGTTCTTC. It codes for CASSLSGGFTYNEQFF. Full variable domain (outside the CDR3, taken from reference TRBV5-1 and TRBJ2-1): KAGVTQTPRYLIKTRGQQVTLSCSPISGHRSVSWYQQTPGQGLQFLFEYFSETQRNKGNFPGRFSGRQFSNSRSEMNVSTLELGDSALYLCASSLSGGFTYNEQFFGPGTRLTVL.

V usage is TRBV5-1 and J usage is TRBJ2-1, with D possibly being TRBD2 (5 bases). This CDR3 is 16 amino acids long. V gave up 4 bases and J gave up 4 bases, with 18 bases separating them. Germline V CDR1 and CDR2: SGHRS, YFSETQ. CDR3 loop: CASSLMGSRGYNEQFF. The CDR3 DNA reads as TGCGCCAGCAGCCTGATGGGCAGTCGCGGGTACAATGAGCAGTTCTTC.

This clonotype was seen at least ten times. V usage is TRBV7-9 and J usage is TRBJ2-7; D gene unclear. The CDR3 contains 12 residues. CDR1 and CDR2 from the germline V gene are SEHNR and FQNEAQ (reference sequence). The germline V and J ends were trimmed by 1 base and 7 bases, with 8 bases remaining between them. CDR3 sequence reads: CASSLEFREQYF. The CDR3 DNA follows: TGTGCCAGCAGCTTAGAGTTCAGGGAGCAGTACTTC.

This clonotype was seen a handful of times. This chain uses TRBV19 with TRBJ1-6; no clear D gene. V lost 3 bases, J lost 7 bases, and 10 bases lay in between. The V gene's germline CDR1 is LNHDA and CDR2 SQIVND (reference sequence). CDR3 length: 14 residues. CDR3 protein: CASSINSWNSPLHF. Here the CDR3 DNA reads TGTGCCAGTAGTATCAACAGCTGGAATTCACCCCTCCACTTT.

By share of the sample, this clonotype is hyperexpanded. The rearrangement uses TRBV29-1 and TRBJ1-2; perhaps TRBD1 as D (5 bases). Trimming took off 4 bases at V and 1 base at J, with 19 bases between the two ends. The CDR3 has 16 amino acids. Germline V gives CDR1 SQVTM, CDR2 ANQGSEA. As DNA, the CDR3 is TGCAGCGTTGCGGGGGACGAAGCTAGGGTTAACTATGGCTACACCTTC. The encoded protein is CSVAGDEARVNYGYTF.

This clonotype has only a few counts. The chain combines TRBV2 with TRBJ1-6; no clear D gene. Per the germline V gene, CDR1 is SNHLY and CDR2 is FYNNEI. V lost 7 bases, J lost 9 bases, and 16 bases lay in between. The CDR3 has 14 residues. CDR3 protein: CASTDKGFSSPLHF. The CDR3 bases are TGTGCCAGCACCGACAAGGGTTTTAGTTCACCCCTCCACTTT.

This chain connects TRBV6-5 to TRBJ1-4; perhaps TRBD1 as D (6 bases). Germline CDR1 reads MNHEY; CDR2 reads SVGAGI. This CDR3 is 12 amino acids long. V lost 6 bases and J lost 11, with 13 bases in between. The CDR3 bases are TGTGCCAGCAGCCCCGAGGGACACAAACTGTTTTTT. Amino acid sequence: CASSPEGHKLFF.

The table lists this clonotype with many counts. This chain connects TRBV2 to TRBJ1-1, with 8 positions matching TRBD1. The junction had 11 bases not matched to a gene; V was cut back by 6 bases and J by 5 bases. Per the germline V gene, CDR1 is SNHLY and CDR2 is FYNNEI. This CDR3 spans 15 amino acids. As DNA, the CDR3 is TGTGCCAGCAGCCTAGAGGGACAGGCGAGGACTGAAGCTTTCTTT. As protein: CASSLEGQARTEAFF.

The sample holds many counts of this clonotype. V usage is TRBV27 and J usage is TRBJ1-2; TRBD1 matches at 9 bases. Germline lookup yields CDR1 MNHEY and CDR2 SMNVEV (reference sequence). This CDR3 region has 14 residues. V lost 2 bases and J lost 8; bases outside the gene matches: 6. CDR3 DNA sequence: TGTGCCAGCAGTTTAGCCGACAGGGGGGGCGGCTACACCTTC. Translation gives CASSLADRGGGYTF.

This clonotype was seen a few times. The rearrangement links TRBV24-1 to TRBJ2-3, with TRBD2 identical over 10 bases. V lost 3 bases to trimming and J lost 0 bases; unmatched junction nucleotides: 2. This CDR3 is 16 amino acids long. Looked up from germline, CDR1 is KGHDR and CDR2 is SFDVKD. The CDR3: CATSDRTSGSTDTQYF. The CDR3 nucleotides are TGTGCCACCAGTGATAGGACTAGCGGAAGCACAGATACGCAGTATTTT.

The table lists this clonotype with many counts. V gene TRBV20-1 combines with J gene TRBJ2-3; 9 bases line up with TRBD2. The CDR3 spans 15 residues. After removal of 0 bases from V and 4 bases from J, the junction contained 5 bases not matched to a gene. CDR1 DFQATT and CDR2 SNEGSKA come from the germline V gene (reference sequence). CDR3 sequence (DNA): TGCAGTGCTAGAGATTTTAGCGGGAGTCCAGATACGCAGTATTTT. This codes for CSARDFSGSPDTQYF.

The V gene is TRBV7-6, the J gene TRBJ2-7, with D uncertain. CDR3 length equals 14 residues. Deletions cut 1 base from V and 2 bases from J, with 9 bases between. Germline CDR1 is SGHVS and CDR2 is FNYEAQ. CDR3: CASSLDGSTYEQYF. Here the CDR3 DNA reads TGTGCCAGCAGCTTAGATGGCAGCACCTACGAGCAGTACTTC. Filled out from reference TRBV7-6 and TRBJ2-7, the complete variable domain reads GAGVSQSPRYKVTKRGQDVALRCDPISGHVSLYWYRQALGQGPEFLTYFNYEAQQDKSGLPNDRFSAERPEGSISTLTIQRTEQRDSAMYRCASSLDGSTYEQYFGPGTRLTVT.

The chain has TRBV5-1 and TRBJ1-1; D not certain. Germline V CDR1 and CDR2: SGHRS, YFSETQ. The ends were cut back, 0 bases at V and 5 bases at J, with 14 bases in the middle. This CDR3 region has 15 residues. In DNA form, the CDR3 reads TGCGCCAGCAGCTTGGACTCTCTCCGAGCAACTGAAGCTTTCTTT. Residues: CASSLDSLRATEAFF.

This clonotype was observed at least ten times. CDR3: CASSLGIQETQYF. In nucleotides, the CDR3 is TGCGCCAGCAGCTTAGGCATTCAAGAGACCCAGTACTTC. The rearrangement links TRBV5-1 to TRBJ2-5; D uncertain. The CDR3 covers 13 residues. Trimming shortened V by 2 bases and J by 2 bases, and 7 bases separated the two germline ends. CDR1 and CDR2 (germline): SGHRS, YFSETQ.

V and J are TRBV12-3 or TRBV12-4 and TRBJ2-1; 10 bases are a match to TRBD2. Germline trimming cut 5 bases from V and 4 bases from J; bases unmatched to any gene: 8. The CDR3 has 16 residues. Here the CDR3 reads CASSINSGGCYNEQFF. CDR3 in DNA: TGTGCCAGCAGTATTAATAGCGGGGGGTGTTACAATGAGCAGTTCTTC.

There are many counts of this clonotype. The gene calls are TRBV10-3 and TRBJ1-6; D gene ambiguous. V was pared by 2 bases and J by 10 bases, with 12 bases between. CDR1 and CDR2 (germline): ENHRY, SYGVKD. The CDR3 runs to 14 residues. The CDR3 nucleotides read TGTGCCATCAGTGAGAAAGGGTATCGATCACCCCTCCACTTT. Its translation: CAISEKGYRSPLHF.